This T cell receptor (beta chain) was observed in a study of T cell changes during pregnancy in multiple sclerosis. The CDR3 loop spans 13 amino acids. Germline V gene sequence: CDR1 MNHNS, CDR2 SASEGT. Trimming left V 0 bases short and J 3 bases short, with 6 bases between. Repertoires were generated with immunoSEQ multiplex PCR, while TCRdb's copy carries only in-frame clones and drops some. The data show tens of thousands of clones, with 85% to 90% seen just once and more than 8% held by the top ten. This clone was detected once. The specimen comprised peripheral blood, sampled after pregnancy. This sequence was found in a female donor in good health, enrolled as a control in a pregnancy study. The genes are TRBV6-1 and TRBJ2-7, with D unresolved. CDR3 region: CASSEASGYEQYF. Here the CDR3 DNA reads TGTGCCAGCAGTGAAGCGTCGGGCTACGAGCAGTACTTC.